The sequence of this TCR beta chain was determined in a study of blood T cell repertoires in COVID-19. Clones were read by immunoSEQ multiplex PCR, and TCRdb kept only the in-frame ones, dropping some. This sample has fewer than 300,000 clones; around 85% occur once, and the top ten carry more than 1.1%. In germline, CDR1 is SGDLS, CDR2 YYNGEE. V lost 0 bases, J lost 5 bases, and 14 bases lay in between. The CDR3 has 15 amino acids. Seattle patient enrollment occurred during active infection, with longitudinal follow-up thereafter. Sequencing was carried out using peripheral blood. This sequence originates from a human donor with COVID-19, enrolled during active disease. The donor label of this sample is uncertain. This chain connects TRBV9 to TRBJ2-5; D remains unclear. The CDR3 DNA reads as TGTGCCAGCAGCGTAGGCCCGGGTGTAGCTGAGACCCAGTACTTC. This encodes CASSVGPGVAETQYF.